A selection of T cell receptor beta chains follows, all from one sample in a study of cytomegalovirus exposure and HLA in healthy donors. Using immunoSEQ multiplex PCR, the repertoire was profiled, and TCRdb retains in-frame clones only, with some absent. The data hold 75,000 to 100,000 clones, with about 78% observed a single time. Sequencing input: PBMCs. These receptors were collected from a man between 40 and 49 years old in good health and CMV-seronegative. The CDR3 runs from the conserved cysteine through the conserved F or W. D genes are given only for firm matches. Clone size is shown for a subset of rows, as once, few, many or a class of expanded clone.

TRBV5-4	TRBJ2-3	-	14	-	CASSQAGRGDTQYF	TGTGCCAGCAGCCAAGCGGGGAGGGGGGATACGCAGTATTTT
TRBV5-6	TRBJ2-7	-	15	TRBD1	CASSLLGQGVYEQYF	TGTGCCAGCAGCTTGCTTGGACAGGGCGTTTACGAGCAGTACTTC
TRBV28	TRBJ1-2	-	14	TRBD1	CASTLGQENYGYTF	TGTGCCAGCACCTTGGGACAGGAAAACTATGGCTACACCTTC
TRBV6-6	TRBJ1-5	-	16	-	CASSWGTRGGNQPQHF	TGTGCCAGCAGTTGGGGGACCAGGGGTGGTAATCAGCCCCAGCATTTT
TRBV5-6	TRBJ1-4	-	15	TRBD1	CASSLGTGKEEKLFF	TGTGCCAGCAGTCTAGGGACAGGGAAGGAAGAAAAACTGTTTTTT
TRBV5-1	TRBJ2-7	once	16	-	CASSFTSGHSSYEQYF	TGCGCCAGCAGCTTTACCTCGGGACATTCTTCCTACGAGCAGTACTTC
TRBV14	TRBJ2-3	-	19	TRBD2	CASSQGILAGGRGTDTQYF	TGTGCCAGCAGCCAAGGCATACTAGCGGGGGGCCGTGGCACAGATACGCAGTATTTT
TRBV7-9	TRBJ2-1	-	19	TRBD1	CASSFTGTGDRRAYNEQFF	TGTGCCAGCAGCTTTACCGGGACAGGGGATCGACGGGCCTACAATGAGCAGTTCTTC
TRBV19	TRBJ2-5	once	15	TRBD2	CASSLGLAGGETQYF	TGTGCCAGTAGTCTCGGACTAGCGGGAGGAGAGACCCAGTACTTC
TRBV11-2	TRBJ2-5	-	16	TRBD2	CASSFLVAGSKETQYF	TGTGCCAGCAGCTTTCTAGTAGCGGGAAGTAAAGAGACCCAGTACTTC
TRBV19	TRBJ1-1	-	16	TRBD1	CASSISGGGVGTEAFF	TGTGCCAGTAGTATTTCAGGGGGCGGAGTAGGAACTGAAGCTTTCTTT
TRBV6-5	TRBJ1-5	-	13	-	CASSSTPSQPQHF	TGTGCCAGCAGTTCTACCCCTTCTCAGCCCCAGCATTTT
TRBV19	TRBJ1-2	-	15	-	CASNAGHTANYGYTF	TGTGCCAGTAATGCAGGACACACAGCTAACTATGGCTACACCTTC
TRBV11-2	TRBJ1-1	-	16	TRBD1	CASSIFRTGRNTEAFF	TGTGCCAGCAGCATCTTCCGGACAGGGAGGAACACTGAAGCTTTCTTT
TRBV6-5	TRBJ2-1	-	14	TRBD1	CASSRQTGGGEQFF	TGTGCCAGCAGTCGTCAGACAGGGGGCGGTGAGCAGTTCTTC
TRBV6-1	TRBJ1-2	few	15	-	CASRGGSSGNYGYTF	TGTGCCAGCAGGGGAGGCAGTTCAGGAAACTATGGCTACACCTTC
TRBV6-1	TRBJ1-2	once	11	-	CASSGAGGYTF	TGTGCCAGCAGTGGGGCAGGCGGCTACACCTTC